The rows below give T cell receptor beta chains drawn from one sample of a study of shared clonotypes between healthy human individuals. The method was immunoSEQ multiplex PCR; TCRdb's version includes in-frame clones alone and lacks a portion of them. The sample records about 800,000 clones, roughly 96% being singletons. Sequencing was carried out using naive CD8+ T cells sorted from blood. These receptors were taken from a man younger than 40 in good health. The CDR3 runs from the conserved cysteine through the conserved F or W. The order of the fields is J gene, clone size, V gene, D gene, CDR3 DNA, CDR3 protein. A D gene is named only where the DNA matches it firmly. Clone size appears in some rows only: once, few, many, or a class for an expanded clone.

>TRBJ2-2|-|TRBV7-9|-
TGTGCCAGCAGCTTTTTGGTTGCCGGGGAGCTGTTTTTT
CASSFLVAGELFF
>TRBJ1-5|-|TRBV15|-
TGTGCCACCAGCGTCCAAGGGGGTGGCAATCAGCCCCAGCATTTT
CATSVQGGGNQPQHF
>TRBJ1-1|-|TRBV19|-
TGTGCCAGTAGTCCAGGGTACACTGAAGCTTTCTTT
CASSPGYTEAFF
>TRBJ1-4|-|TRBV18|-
TGTGCCAGCTCAACCGTAACTCGAGGCACTAATGAAAAACTGTTTTTT
CASSTVTRGTNEKLFF
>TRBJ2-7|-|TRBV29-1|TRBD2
TGCAGCGCCCCCCGGACTAGCGGGAACGAGCAGTACTTC
CSAPRTSGNEQYF
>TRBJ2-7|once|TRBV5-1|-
TGCGCCAGCAGCTTAGGCAGGGCCTACGAGCAGTACTTC
CASSLGRAYEQYF
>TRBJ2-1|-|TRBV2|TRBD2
TGTGCCAGCGTACCGCGGGAGGTAGGATACAATGAGCAGTTCTTC
CASVPREVGYNEQFF
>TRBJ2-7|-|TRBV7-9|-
TGTGCCAGCAGCTTAGCGTCGGCAGGGAACTCCTACGAGCAGTACTTC
CASSLASAGNSYEQYF
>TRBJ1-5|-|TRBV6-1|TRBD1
TGTGCCAGCAGTGAATACGAGGGGGCTCGAAATCAGCCCCAGCATTTT
CASSEYEGARNQPQHF
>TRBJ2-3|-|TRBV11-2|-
TGTGCCAGCAGCTTAGCGGGTTCTAGCACAGATACGCAGTATTTT
CASSLAGSSTDTQYF
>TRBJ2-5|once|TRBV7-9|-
TGTGCCAGCAGAAGGGTATCGGAGACCCAGTACTTC
CASRRVSETQYF
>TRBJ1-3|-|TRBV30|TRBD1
TGTGCCTGGAGTGTACCCCGGGACAGGTGGTCTTTAACTGGAAACACCATATATTTT
CAWSVPRDRWSLTGNTIYF
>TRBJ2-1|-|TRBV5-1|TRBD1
TGCGCCAGCAGGGCCACAGGGGCCAATGAGCAGTTCTTC
CASRATGANEQFF
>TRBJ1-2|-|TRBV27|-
TGTGCCAGCGGCGGACGTGATCAGACCTTC
CASGGRDQTF
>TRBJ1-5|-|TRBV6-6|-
TGTGCCAGCAGTTACCAGACAGTGAATCCCCAGCATTTT
CASSYQTVNPQHF
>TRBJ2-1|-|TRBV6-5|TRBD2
TGTGCCAGCAGTTATTCCGGGACTAGCGGGTACAATGAGCAGTTCTTC
CASSYSGTSGYNEQFF
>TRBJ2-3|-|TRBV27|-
TGTGCCAGCAGTTACTTCATCACAGATACGCAGTATTTT
CASSYFITDTQYF
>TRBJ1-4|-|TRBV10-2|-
TGCGCCAGCAGGACATCCCTGGGGCTTGGGGGTGAAAAACTGTTTTTT
CASRTSLGLGGEKLFF
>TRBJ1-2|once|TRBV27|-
TGTGCCAGCAGTTTATCGATGGATGGGGGTGGCTACACCTTC
CASSLSMDGGGYTF
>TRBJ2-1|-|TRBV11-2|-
TGTGCCAGCAGCTTAGTTGAAAATGAGCAGTTCTTC
CASSLVENEQFF
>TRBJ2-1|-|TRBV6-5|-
TGTGCCAGCAGTTACTCCGCAGACAATGAGCAGTTCTTC
CASSYSADNEQFF
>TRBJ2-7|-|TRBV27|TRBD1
TGTGCCAGCAGTTCTGGACAGGGGTTGGATGCCTACGAGCAGTACTTC
CASSSGQGLDAYEQYF
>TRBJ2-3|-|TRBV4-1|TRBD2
TGCGCCAGCAGCCAAGACGGCGGGAGCTACACAGATACGCAGTATTTT
CASSQDGGSYTDTQYF
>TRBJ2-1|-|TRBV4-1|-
TGCGCCAGCAGCCAAGCAAACCGGGACTCATACAATGAGCAGTTCTTC
CASSQANRDSYNEQFF
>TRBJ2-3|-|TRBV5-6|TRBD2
TGTGCCAGCAGCTTAGAGCGGGAGTCGGTAATAGTGACAGATACGCAGTATTTT
CASSLERESVIVTDTQYF
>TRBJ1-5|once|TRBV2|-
TGTGCCAGCCAATCATTCGACACTAGCAATCAGCCCCAGCATTTT
CASQSFDTSNQPQHF
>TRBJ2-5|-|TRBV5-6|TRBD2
TGTGCCAGCAGCCATAGCGGGAGGGGCCTGGAGACCCAGTACTTC
CASSHSGRGLETQYF